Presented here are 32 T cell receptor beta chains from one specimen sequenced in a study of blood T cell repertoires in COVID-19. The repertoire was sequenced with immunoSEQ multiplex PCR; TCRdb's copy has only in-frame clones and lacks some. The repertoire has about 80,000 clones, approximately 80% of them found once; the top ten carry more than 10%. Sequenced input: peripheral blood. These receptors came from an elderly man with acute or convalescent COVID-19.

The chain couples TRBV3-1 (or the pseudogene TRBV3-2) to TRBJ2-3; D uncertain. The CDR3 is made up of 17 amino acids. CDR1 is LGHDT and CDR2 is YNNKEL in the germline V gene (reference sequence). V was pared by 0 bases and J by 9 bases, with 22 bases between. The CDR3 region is CASSQDSRHGLGRTQYF. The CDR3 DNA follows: TGTGCCAGCAGCCAAGACTCAAGACACGGCTTAGGTCGGACGCAGTATTTT.

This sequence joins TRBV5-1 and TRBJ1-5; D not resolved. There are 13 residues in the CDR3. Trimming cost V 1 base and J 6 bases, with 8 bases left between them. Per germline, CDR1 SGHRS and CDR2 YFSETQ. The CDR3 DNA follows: TGCGCCAGCAGCTTGTGGCCACGTCAGCCCCAGCATTTT. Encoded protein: CASSLWPRQPQHF.

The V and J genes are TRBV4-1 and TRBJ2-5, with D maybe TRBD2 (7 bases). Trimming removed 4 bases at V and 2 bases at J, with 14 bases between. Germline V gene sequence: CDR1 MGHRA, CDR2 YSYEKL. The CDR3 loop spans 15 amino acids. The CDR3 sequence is CASSPRGGPQETQYF. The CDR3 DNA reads TGCGCCAGCAGCCCGAGGGGGGGGCCTCAAGAGACCCAGTACTTC.

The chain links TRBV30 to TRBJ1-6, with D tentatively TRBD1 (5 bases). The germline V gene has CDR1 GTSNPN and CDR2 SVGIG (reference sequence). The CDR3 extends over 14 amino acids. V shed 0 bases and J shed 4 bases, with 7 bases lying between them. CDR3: CAWSVSGYNSPLHF. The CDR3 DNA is TGTGCCTGGAGTGTATCAGGGTATAATTCACCCCTCCACTTT.

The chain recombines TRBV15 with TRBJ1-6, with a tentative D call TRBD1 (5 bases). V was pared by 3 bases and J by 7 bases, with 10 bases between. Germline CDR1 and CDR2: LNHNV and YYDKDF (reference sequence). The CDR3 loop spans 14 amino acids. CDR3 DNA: TGTGCCACCAGCAGCAATACAGGCAATTCACCCCTCCACTTT. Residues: CATSSNTGNSPLHF.

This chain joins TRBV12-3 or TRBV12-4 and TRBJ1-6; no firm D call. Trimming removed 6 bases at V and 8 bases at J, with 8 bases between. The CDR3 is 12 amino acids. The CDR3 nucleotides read TGTGCCAGCAGGCGGGAAGATTCACCCCTCCACTTT. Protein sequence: CASRREDSPLHF.

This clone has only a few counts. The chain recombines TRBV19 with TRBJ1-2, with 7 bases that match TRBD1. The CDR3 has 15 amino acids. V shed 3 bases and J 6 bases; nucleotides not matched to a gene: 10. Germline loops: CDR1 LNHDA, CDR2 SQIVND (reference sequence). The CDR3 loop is CASSIGRDRANGYTF. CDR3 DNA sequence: TGTGCCAGTAGTATTGGTAGGGACAGAGCCAATGGCTACACCTTC.

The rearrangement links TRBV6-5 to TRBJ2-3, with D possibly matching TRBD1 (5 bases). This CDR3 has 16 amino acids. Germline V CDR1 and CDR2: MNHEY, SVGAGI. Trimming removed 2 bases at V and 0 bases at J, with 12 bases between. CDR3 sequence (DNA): TGTGCCAGCAGTTACGCAGGGCAACCTAGCACAGATACGCAGTATTTT. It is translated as CASSYAGQPSTDTQYF.

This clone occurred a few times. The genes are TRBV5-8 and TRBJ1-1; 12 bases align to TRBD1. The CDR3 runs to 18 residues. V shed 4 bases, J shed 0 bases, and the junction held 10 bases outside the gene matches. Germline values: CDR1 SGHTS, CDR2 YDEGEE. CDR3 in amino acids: CASSGRDRGRRMNTEAFF. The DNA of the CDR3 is TGTGCCAGCAGCGGACGGGACAGGGGGCGGCGTATGAACACTGAAGCTTTCTTT.

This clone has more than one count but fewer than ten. CDR3 coding DNA: TGTGCCAGCAGCTCCTCGAAGGGGGCGTTGACCGGGGAGCTGTTTTTT. Translation gives CASSSSKGALTGELFF. The chain uses TRBV7-9 and TRBJ2-2; TRBD1 aligns across 7 bases. Germline V gene sequence: CDR1 SEHNR, CDR2 FQNEAQ (reference sequence). V dropped 4 bases and J dropped 5; count of bases not matched to a gene: 10. The CDR3 length is 16 residues.

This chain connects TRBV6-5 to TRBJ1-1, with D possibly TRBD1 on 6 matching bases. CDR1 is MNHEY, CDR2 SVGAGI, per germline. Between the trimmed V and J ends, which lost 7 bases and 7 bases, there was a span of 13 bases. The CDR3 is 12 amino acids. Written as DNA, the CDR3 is TGTGCCAGCACCGTCACAGGGCGTGAAGCTTTCTTT. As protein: CASTVTGREAFF.

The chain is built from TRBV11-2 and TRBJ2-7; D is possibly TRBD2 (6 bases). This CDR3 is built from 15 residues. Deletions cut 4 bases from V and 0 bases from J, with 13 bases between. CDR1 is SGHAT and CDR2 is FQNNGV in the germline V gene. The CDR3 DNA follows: TGTGCCAGCAGCTGGCGCCTCGGGAGCTCCTACGAGCAGTACTTC. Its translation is CASSWRLGSSYEQYF.

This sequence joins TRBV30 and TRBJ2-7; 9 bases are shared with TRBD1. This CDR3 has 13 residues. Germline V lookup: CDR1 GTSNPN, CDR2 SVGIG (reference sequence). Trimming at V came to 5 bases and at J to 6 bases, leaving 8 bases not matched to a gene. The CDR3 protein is CAWSGTGYTEQYF. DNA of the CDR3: TGTGCCTGGTCCGGGACAGGGTATACCGAGCAGTACTTC.

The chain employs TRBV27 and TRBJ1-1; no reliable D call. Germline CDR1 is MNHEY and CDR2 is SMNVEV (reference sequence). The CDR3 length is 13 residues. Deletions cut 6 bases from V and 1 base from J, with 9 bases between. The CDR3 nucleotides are TGTGCCAGCAGGATACAAAGGAACACTGAAGCTTTCTTT. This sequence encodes CASRIQRNTEAFF.

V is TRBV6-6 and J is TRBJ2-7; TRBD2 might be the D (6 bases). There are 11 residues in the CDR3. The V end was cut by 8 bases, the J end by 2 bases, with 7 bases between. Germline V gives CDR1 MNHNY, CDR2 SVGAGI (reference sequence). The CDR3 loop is CASAGPYEQYF. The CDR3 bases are TGTGCCAGCGCGGGACCCTACGAGCAGTACTTC.

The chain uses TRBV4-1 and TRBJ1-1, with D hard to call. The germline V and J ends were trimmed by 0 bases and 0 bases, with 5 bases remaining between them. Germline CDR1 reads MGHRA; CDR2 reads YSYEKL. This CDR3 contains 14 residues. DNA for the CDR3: TGCGCCAGCAGCCAAGAGAGAGTGAACACTGAAGCTTTCTTT. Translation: CASSQERVNTEAFF.

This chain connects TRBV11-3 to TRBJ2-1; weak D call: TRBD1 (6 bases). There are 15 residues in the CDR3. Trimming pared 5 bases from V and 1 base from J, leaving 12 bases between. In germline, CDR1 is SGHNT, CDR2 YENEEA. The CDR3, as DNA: TGTGCCAGCAGCGCCCCCGGGACATCCTACAATGAGCAGTTCTTC. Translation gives CASSAPGTSYNEQFF.

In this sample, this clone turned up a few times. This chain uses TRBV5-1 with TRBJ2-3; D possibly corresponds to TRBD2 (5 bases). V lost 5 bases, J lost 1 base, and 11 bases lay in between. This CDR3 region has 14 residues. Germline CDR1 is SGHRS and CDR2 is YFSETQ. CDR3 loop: CASSRGWGTDTQYF. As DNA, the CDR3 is TGCGCCAGCAGTCGGGGTTGGGGCACAGATACGCAGTATTTT.

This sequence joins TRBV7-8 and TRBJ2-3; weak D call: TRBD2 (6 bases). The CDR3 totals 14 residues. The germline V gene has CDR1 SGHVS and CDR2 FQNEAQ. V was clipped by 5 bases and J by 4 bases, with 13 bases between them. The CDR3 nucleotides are TGTGCCAGCAGCCTTACTAGCATTGCAGATACGCAGTATTTT. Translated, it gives CASSLTSIADTQYF.

CDR3 residues: CASSFYRGMTYNSPLHF. CDR3 sequence (DNA): TGTGCCAGCAGTTTCTACAGGGGTATGACCTATAATTCACCCCTCCACTTT. This chain uses TRBV27 with TRBJ1-6, with TRBD1 matching over 7 bases. This CDR3 is 17 amino acids long. Trimming cost V 3 bases and J 2 bases; bases outside gene matches: 7. Per the germline V gene, CDR1 is MNHEY and CDR2 is SMNVEV (reference sequence).

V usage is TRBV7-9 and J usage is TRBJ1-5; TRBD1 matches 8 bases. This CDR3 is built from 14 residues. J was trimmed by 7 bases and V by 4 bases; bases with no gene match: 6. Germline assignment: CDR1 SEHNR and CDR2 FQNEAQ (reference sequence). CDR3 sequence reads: CASSSTTGEQPQHF. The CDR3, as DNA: TGTGCCAGCAGCTCAACGACAGGGGAGCAGCCCCAGCATTTT.

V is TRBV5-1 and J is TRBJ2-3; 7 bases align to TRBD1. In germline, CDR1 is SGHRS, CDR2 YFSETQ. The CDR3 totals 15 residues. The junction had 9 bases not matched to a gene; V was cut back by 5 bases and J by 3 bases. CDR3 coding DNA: TGCGCCAGCAGGCAAGGACAGGTTGTAACAGATACGCAGTATTTT. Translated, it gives CASRQGQVVTDTQYF.

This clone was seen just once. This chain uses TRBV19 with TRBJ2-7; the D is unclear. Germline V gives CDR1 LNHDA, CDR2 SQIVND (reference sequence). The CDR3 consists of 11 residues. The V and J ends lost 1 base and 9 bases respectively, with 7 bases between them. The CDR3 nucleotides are TGTGCCAGTAGTATAGGGCCCTCGCAGTACTTC. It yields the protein CASSIGPSQYF.

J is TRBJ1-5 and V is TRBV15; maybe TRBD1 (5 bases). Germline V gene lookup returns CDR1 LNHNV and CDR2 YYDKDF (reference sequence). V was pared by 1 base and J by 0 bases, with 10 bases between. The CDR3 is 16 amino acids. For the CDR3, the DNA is TGTGCCACCAGCAGAGTGGGGACTTATAGCAATCAGCCCCAGCATTTT. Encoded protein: CATSRVGTYSNQPQHF.

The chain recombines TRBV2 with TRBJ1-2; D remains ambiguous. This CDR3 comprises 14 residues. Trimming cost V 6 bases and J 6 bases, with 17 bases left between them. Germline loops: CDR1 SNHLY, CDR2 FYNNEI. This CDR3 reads CASSTTKNRDGYTF. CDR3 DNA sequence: TGTGCCAGCAGCACCACGAAAAACAGAGATGGCTACACCTTC. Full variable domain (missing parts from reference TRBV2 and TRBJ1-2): EPEVTQTPSHQVTQMGQEVILRCVPISNHLYFYWYRQILGQKVEFLVSFYNNEISEKSEIFDDQFSVERPDGSNFTLKIRSTKLEDSAMYFCASSTTKNRDGYTFGSGTRLTVV.

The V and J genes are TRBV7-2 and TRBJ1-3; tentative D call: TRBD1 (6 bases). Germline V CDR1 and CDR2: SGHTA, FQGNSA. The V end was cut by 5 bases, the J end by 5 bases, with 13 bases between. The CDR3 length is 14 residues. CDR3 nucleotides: TGTGCCAGCAGCCTCGGACAGTTAAGAAACACCATATATTTT. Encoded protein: CASSLGQLRNTIYF.

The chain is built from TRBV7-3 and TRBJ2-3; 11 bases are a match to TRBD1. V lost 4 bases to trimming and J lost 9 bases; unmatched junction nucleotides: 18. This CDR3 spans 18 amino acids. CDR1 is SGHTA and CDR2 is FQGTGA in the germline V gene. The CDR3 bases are TGTGCCAGCAGCTCGGACAGGGGGCGCTTTGGCCGCTGGCCGACGCAGTATTTT. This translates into CASSSDRGRFGRWPTQYF.

CDR3 in DNA: TGTGCCAGCAGTTTAGGGACATATGAAGCTTTCTTT. Translation: CASSLGTYEAFF. V is TRBV12-3 or TRBV12-4 and J is TRBJ1-1; D might be TRBD1 (5 bases). This CDR3 is built from 12 residues. V dropped 1 base and J dropped 7 bases, with 7 bases sitting between them.

DNA of the CDR3: TGTGCCAGTACCCCCGGGGGGCGGGCCACCGGGGAGCTGTTTTTT. Protein: CASTPGGRATGELFF. V and J are TRBV19 and TRBJ2-2; D possibly corresponds to TRBD2 (7 bases). The CDR3 is 15 amino acids. Trimming removed 7 bases at V and 4 bases at J, with 16 bases between. Looked up from germline, CDR1 is LNHDA and CDR2 is SQIVND (reference sequence).

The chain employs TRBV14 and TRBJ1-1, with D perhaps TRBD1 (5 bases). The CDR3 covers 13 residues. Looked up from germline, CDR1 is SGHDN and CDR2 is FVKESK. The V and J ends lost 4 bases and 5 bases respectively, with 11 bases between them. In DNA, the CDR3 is TGTGCCAGCAGCCGGAGGGGATGGACTGAAGCTTTCTTT. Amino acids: CASSRRGWTEAFF. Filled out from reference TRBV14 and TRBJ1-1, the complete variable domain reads EAGVTQFPSHSVIEKGQTVTLRCDPISGHDNLYWYRRVMGKEIKFLLHFVKESKQDESGMPNNRFLAERTGGTYSTLKVQPAELEDSGVYFCASSRRGWTEAFFGQGTRLTVV.

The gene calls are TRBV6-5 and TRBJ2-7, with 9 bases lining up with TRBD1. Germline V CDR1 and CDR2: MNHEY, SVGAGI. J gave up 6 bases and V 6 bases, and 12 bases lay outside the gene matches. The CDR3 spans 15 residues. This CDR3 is CASSSLGQGQGEQYF. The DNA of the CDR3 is TGTGCCAGCAGCTCCCTCGGACAGGGGCAAGGCGAGCAGTACTTC.

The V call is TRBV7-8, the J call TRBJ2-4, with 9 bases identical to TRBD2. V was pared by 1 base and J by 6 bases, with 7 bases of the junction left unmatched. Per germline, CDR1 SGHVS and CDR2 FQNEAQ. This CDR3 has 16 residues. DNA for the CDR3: TGTGCCAGCAGCTTAGTATTAGCGGGGGCGGGAAACATTCAGTACTTC. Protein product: CASSLVLAGAGNIQYF.